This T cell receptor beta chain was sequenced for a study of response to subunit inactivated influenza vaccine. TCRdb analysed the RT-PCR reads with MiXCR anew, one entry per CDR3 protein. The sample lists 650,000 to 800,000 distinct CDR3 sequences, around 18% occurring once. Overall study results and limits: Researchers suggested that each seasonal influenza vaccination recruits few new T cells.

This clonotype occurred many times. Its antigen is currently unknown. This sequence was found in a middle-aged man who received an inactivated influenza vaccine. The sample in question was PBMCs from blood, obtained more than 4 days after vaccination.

CDR3 sequence: CSARDQYRLGPEQFF. For the CDR3, the DNA is TGCAGTGCTAGAGATCAATACCGCCTAGGGCCCGAGCAGTTCTTC. V gene TRBV20-1 combines with J gene TRBJ2-1; no clear D. This CDR3 spans 15 amino acids. Germline CDR1 reads DFQATT; CDR2 reads SNEGSKA (reference sequence). Trimming took 0 bases from V and 10 from J, leaving 19 bases between them.